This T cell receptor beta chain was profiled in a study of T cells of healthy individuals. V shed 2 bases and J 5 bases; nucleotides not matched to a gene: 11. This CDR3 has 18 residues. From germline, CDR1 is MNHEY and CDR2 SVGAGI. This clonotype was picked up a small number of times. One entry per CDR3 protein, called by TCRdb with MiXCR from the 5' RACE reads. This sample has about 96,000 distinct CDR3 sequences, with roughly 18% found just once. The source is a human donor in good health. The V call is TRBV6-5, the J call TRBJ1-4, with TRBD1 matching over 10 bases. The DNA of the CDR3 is TGTGCCAGCAGTTACCGTCCCGGGACAGGGGCCATGAATGAAAAACTGTTTTTT. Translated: CASSYRPGTGAMNEKLFF.